This passage covers 27 T cell receptor beta chains from one sample sequenced in a study of human T cells and chemical hapten exposure (dated by TCRdb to the early 2020s). Preparation of the library involved 5' RACE. The instrument given in TCRdb is Illumina MiSeq. The public reads were quality trimmed at Q25 with fastp and then assembled into clones with MiXCR by TCRdb, keeping productive beta chains. CDR3 protein duplicates are merged, each entry listing the most common genes and DNA. Within this sample are approximately 110,000 distinct CDR3 sequences, with approximately 20% of them counted one time only. Approximately 2.8% of the sample is in the top ten clones. Total RNA was extracted from unfractionated whole blood that had been collected in Tempus Blood RNA tubes. The receptors here all came from a human donor in good health.

The table lists this clonotype with a few counts. This chain links TRBV24-1 with TRBJ2-3; D not resolved. The V end lost 0 bases, the J end lost 1 base, and 7 bases lay between the germline ends. CDR3 length: 15 amino acids. Germline V gene data show CDR1 as KGHDR and CDR2 as SFDVKD. The CDR3 spells CATSDLQAGTDTQYF. The CDR3 DNA is TGTGCCACCAGTGATTTGCAAGCCGGCACAGATACGCAGTATTTT.

The chain uses TRBV18 and TRBJ1-4; D is unresolved. The V gene lost 5 bases and the J gene lost 0 bases, with 10 bases spanning the gap. Germline CDR1 KGHSH, CDR2 LQKENI. This CDR3 has 15 residues. The CDR3 DNA reads TGTGCCAGCTCAGCGACCCAGGCAACTAATGAAAAACTGTTTTTT. It codes for CASSATQATNEKLFF.

The V gene is TRBV4-2, the J gene TRBJ2-3, with D unclear. CDR3 length: 13 amino acids. Germline-derived CDR1 and CDR2 are LGHNA and YNFKEQ. The V end lost 5 bases, the J end lost 7 bases, and 13 bases lay between the germline ends. The CDR3 bases are TGTGCCAGCAGCGAATCGTTAGGTTATACGCAGTATTTT. Translated, it gives CASSESLGYTQYF.

The chain is built from TRBV29-1 and TRBJ2-3; unclear D gene. CDR3 size: 13 residues. V was clipped by 5 bases and J by 10 bases, with 19 bases between them. The germline V gene has CDR1 SQVTM and CDR2 ANQGSEA. The CDR3 DNA reads as TGCAGCGTTCGAAGTATGGAGTCCGACTCGCAGTATTTT. Translation gives CSVRSMESDSQYF.

J is TRBJ1-4 and V is TRBV30, with D perhaps matching TRBD1 (6 bases). Trimming pared 5 bases from V and 8 bases from J, leaving 12 bases between. The CDR3 length is 12 residues. From germline, CDR1 is GTSNPN and CDR2 SVGIG (reference sequence). CDR3 residues: CAWATGPEKLFF. For the CDR3, the DNA is TGTGCCTGGGCAACAGGGCCAGAAAAACTGTTTTTT.

V usage is TRBV27 and J usage is TRBJ2-5; 7 bases are a match to TRBD2. Trimming at V came to 3 bases and at J to 4 bases, leaving 5 bases not matched to a gene. CDR3 length: 14 residues. The germline V gene encodes CDR1 MNHEY and CDR2 SMNVEV (reference sequence). The CDR3 sequence is CASSFLGGGETQYF. CDR3 sequence (DNA): TGTGCCAGCAGTTTTCTTGGGGGGGGAGAGACCCAGTACTTC.

This clonotype was detected a few times. The chain recombines TRBV7-2 with TRBJ1-4; tentative D call: TRBD1 (5 bases). Germline CDR1 SGHTA, CDR2 FQGNSA. V was cut by 8 bases and J by 7 bases, with 20 bases left in between. This CDR3 contains 15 residues. The CDR3 DNA is TGTGCCAGCGGCATTTCGTGGGCAGGGAGTGAAAAACTGTTTTTT. It translates to CASGISWAGSEKLFF.

The gene calls are TRBV29-1 and TRBJ2-1, with 7 bases aligning to TRBD2. V lost 4 bases and J lost 7; bases outside the gene matches: 10. The germline CDR1 and CDR2 sequences are SQVTM and ANQGSEA. There are 14 residues in the CDR3. The CDR3 DNA follows: TGCAGCGTTGGGGTCACTAGCGCCTGGAATGAGCAGTTCTTC. It is translated as CSVGVTSAWNEQFF.

The rearrangement links TRBV15 to TRBJ1-1, with a tentative D call TRBD1 (5 bases). Trimming removed 0 bases at V and 4 bases at J, with 12 bases between. Germline CDR1 and CDR2: LNHNV and YYDKDF (reference sequence). The CDR3 has 15 residues. CDR3 loop: CATSRDPRVSTEAFF. For the CDR3, the DNA is TGTGCCACCAGCAGAGATCCCAGGGTGTCCACTGAAGCTTTCTTT. The full variable domain, with the rest looked up from reference TRBV15 and TRBJ1-1, is DAMVIQNPRYQVTQFGKPVTLSCSQTLNHNVMYWYQQKSSQAPKLLFHYYDKDFNNEADTPDNFQSRRPNTSFCFLDIRSPGLGDTAMYLCATSRDPRVSTEAFFGQGTRLTVV.

This clonotype has more than one count but fewer than ten. The gene calls are TRBV4-1 and TRBJ2-3; D tentatively reads TRBD1 or TRBD2 (6 bases each). Trimming pared 4 bases from V and 5 bases from J, leaving 19 bases between. Germline loops: CDR1 MGHRA, CDR2 YSYEKL. The CDR3 sequence is 16 residues long. In DNA, the CDR3 is TGCGCCAGCAGCCCACCTACGAGGGGGGCTCTAGATACGCAGTATTTT. Translation: CASSPPTRGALDTQYF.

The table lists this clonotype with a few counts. V is TRBV7-2 and J is TRBJ2-1; 9 bases fit TRBD2. In germline, CDR1 is SGHTA, CDR2 FQGNSA. V shed 0 bases and J 9 bases; nucleotides not matched to a gene: 12. This CDR3 region has 17 residues. CDR3: CASSLAPWVAGEVEQFF. The CDR3 bases are TGTGCCAGCAGCTTAGCGCCTTGGGTAGCGGGAGAAGTTGAGCAGTTCTTC.

This sequence joins TRBV9 and TRBJ2-7; a weak D match, TRBD2 (6 bases). The CDR3 is 18 residues long. Per germline, CDR1 SGDLS and CDR2 YYNGEE. V lost 0 bases, J lost 3 bases, and 22 bases lay in between. In DNA form, the CDR3 reads TGTGCCAGCAGCGTAGGGGACTCCCAATCCCTCCTGGTCTACGAGCAGTACTTC. Its translation: CASSVGDSQSLLVYEQYF.

This sequence joins TRBV30 and TRBJ2-3; maybe TRBD1 (6 bases). This CDR3 is 15 amino acids long. Between the trimmed V and J ends, which lost 3 bases and 3 bases, there was a span of 16 bases. Per germline, CDR1 GTSNPN and CDR2 SVGIG (reference sequence). The CDR3 reads CAWSRQAFRTDTQYF. The CDR3 nucleotides read TGTGCCTGGAGCCGACAGGCTTTTCGGACAGATACGCAGTATTTT. The whole variable domain, filled in from reference TRBV30 and TRBJ2-3, reads SQTIHQWPATLVQPVGSPLSLECTVEGTSNPNLYWYRQAAGRGLQLLFYSVGIGQISSEVPQNLSASRPQDRQFILSSKKLLLSDSGFYLCAWSRQAFRTDTQYFGPGTRLTVL.

This clonotype was seen a handful of times. This chain joins TRBV7-9 and TRBJ1-4; the D is unclear. Deletions cut 5 bases from V and 8 bases from J, with 15 bases between. CDR1 and CDR2 from the germline V gene are SEHNR and FQNEAQ (reference sequence). This CDR3 comprises 14 residues. This CDR3 is CASSAGTQVEKLFF. The DNA for the CDR3 is TGTGCCAGCAGCGCGGGCACCCAGGTGGAAAAACTGTTTTTT.

This clonotype was recorded a few times. V and J are TRBV5-8 and TRBJ2-1; 9 nucleotides line up with TRBD1. V trimming: 4 bases; J trimming: 9 bases; junction bases outside the gene matches: 14. The germline gives CDR1 SGHTS, CDR2 YDEGEE. CDR3 length equals 16 residues. CDR3 amino acids: CASSPKPGQGFGEQFF. The CDR3 DNA sequence: TGTGCCAGCAGCCCAAAACCCGGACAGGGGTTTGGTGAGCAGTTCTTC.

The V call is TRBV25-1, the J call TRBJ1-3; 8 bases are a match to TRBD1. V shed 10 bases and J 5 bases; nucleotides not matched to a gene: 7. The germline V gene encodes CDR1 MGHDK and CDR2 SYGVNS. The CDR3 consists of 13 residues. The CDR3 bases are TGTGCCACCTCGCAGGGGGCTAGAAACACCATATATTTT. It encodes CATSQGARNTIYF.

This clonotype occurred a few times. CDR3 in amino acids: CASSWSGVSGEKLFF. In nucleotides, the CDR3 is TGTGCCAGCAGTTGGTCAGGCGTTTCGGGGGAAAAACTGTTTTTT. The chain uses TRBV28 and TRBJ1-4; unclear D gene. V dropped 4 bases and J dropped 8 bases, with 17 bases sitting between them. Germline assignment: CDR1 MDHEN and CDR2 SYDVKM. The CDR3 consists of 15 residues.

The CDR3 is CASQHQGSLYEQYF. CDR3 nucleotide sequence: TGTGCCAGTCAACACCAGGGTTCACTCTACGAGCAGTACTTC. The chain uses TRBV5-5 and TRBJ2-7; D is possibly TRBD1 (5 bases). The CDR3 has 14 amino acids. Per the germline V gene, CDR1 is SGHKS and CDR2 is YYEKEE (reference sequence). V lost 8 bases to trimming and J lost 3 bases, with 18 bases between them.

The V and J genes are TRBV11-2 and TRBJ1-1; D uncertain. The CDR3 covers 15 residues. Germline-derived CDR1 and CDR2 are SGHAT and FQNNGV. The V and J ends lost 5 bases and 2 bases respectively, with 15 bases between them. CDR3 in DNA: TGTGCCAGCAGCCTTTGGGGAACTCAAAACACTGAAGCTTTCTTT. It specifies CASSLWGTQNTEAFF.

There are a few counts of this clonotype. V is TRBV10-3 and J is TRBJ2-7; possibly TRBD2 for D (5 bases). Deletions cut 0 bases from V and 1 base from J, with 10 bases between. This CDR3 comprises 15 residues. CDR1 and CDR2 (germline): ENHRY, SYGVKD. CDR3 sequence: CAISESEGGSYEQYF. CDR3 sequence (DNA): TGTGCCATCAGTGAGTCTGAGGGCGGGTCCTACGAGCAGTACTTC.

The chain links TRBV24-1 to TRBJ2-1; D gene unclear. V gave up 8 bases and J gave up 7 bases, with 14 bases separating them. CDR1 and CDR2 (germline): KGHDR, SFDVKD. The CDR3 covers 13 residues. DNA of the CDR3: TGTGCCACCATCGGGCCTAGTAGGAATGAGCAGTTCTTC. Translated, it gives CATIGPSRNEQFF.

The V and J genes are TRBV6-1 and TRBJ1-4; D gene ambiguous. V was clipped by 6 bases and J by 8 bases, with 13 bases between them. CDR1 and CDR2 from the germline V gene are MNHNS and SASEGT. This CDR3 is built from 13 residues. DNA for the CDR3: TGTGCCAGCAGCCACGGGGATGGAGAAAAACTGTTTTTT. Its protein product is CASSHGDGEKLFF.

The chain has TRBV4-1 and TRBJ2-5; TRBD1 might be the D (5 bases). V was cut by 3 bases and J by 3 bases, with 11 bases left in between. CDR1 and CDR2 from the germline V gene are MGHRA and YSYEKL. The CDR3 is made up of 14 amino acids. The CDR3 DNA sequence: TGCGCCAGCAGCCAGCAGACAGTGGAAGAGACCCAGTACTTC. Protein sequence: CASSQQTVEETQYF.

A few counts support this clonotype. This chain uses TRBV5-5 with TRBJ2-5; the match to TRBD2 covers 8 bases. V trimming: 4 bases; J trimming: 5 bases; junction bases outside the gene matches: 16. The germline V gene encodes CDR1 SGHKS and CDR2 YYEKEE (reference sequence). This CDR3 has 17 amino acids. The CDR3: CASSPTGKGLGVETQYF. The CDR3 nucleotides read TGTGCCAGCAGCCCGACAGGAAAGGGACTAGGGGTGGAGACCCAGTACTTC.

This clonotype was detected only a few times. V is TRBV2 and J is TRBJ1-2, with D hard to call. V was clipped by 5 bases and J by 8 bases, with 12 bases between them. CDR1 and CDR2 (germline): SNHLY, FYNNEI. CDR3 length equals 12 residues. CDR3 residues: CASSSRWRGYTF. The CDR3 DNA is TGTGCCAGCAGTTCCCGCTGGAGAGGCTACACCTTC.

V is TRBV20-1 and J is TRBJ1-1; TRBD1 agrees at 8 bases. V lost 1 base to trimming and J lost 0 bases; unmatched junction nucleotides: 16. CDR3 size: 19 residues. CDR1 is DFQATT and CDR2 is SNEGSKA in the germline V gene (reference sequence). The CDR3 coding sequence is TGCAGTGCTAGAGGCCTACTCAGGGGGCGAGAAAGCCTGAACACTGAAGCTTTCTTT. The encoded protein is CSARGLLRGRESLNTEAFF.

This clonotype has just a few counts. The chain links TRBV29-1 to TRBJ1-1, with no clear D. The V end was cut by 2 bases, the J end by 6 bases, with 16 bases between. The CDR3 loop spans 14 amino acids. Looked up from germline, CDR1 is SQVTM and CDR2 is ANQGSEA. Here the CDR3 DNA reads TGCAGCGTTGAAATGTCGGGCCGCGGGTCTGAAGCTTTCTTT. Translating gives CSVEMSGRGSEAFF.